The rows below give T cell receptor beta chains drawn from one sample of a study of identical twins. Each CDR3 protein is one row after TCRdb ran MiXCR on the 5' RACE reads. The repertoire holds 500,000 to 550,000 distinct CDR3 sequences, with more than 20% as singletons. This same sample was also taken into another study, of yellow fever vaccine responses in identical twins.

The sequencing sample was made of CD4+ T cells sorted from blood. These receptors all come from a woman aged 18-35 years in good health. CDR3s include the opening cysteine and the closing phenylalanine or tryptophan. The D gene is left open where the match is weak. Some rows mark clone size as missing; the rest say once, few, many or name a class of expanded clone.

few	TRBD1	TRBV24-1	16	TRBJ1-1	CATSDSGQGGWAEAFF	TGTGCCACCAGTGATTCGGGACAGGGCGGTTGGGCTGAAGCTTTCTTT
many	TRBD2	TRBV12-3/TRBV12-4	14	TRBJ2-1	CASRISGRGNEQFF	TGTGCCAGCAGAATTAGCGGGAGAGGAAATGAGCAGTTCTTC
few	.	TRBV11-2	17	TRBJ2-1	CASSLPGLQNPYNEQFF	TGTGCCAGCAGCTTACCGGGACTTCAAAACCCGTACAATGAGCAGTTCTTC
.	.	TRBV5-1	18	TRBJ2-6	CASSPGLTTSSGANVLTF	TGCGCCAGCAGCCCGGGGTTAACCACGAGCTCTGGGGCCAACGTCCTGACTTTC
few	TRBD2	TRBV5-1	18	TRBJ2-7	CASSLVTTSGRYSYEQYF	TGCGCCAGCAGCTTGGTAACGACTAGCGGACGTTACTCCTACGAGCAGTACTTC
.	TRBD1	TRBV12-3/TRBV12-4	15	TRBJ1-1	CASSFRGTENTEAFF	TGTGCCAGCAGTTTCAGGGGGACGGAGAACACTGAAGCTTTCTTT
.	.	TRBV12-3/TRBV12-4	14	TRBJ1-3	CASSPVGSGNTIYF	TGTGCCAGCAGCCCTGTGGGATCTGGAAACACCATATATTTT
.	TRBD2	TRBV24-1	18	TRBJ2-1	CATSDPNSGRARINEQFF	TGTGCCACCAGTGATCCGAATAGCGGGAGGGCAAGGATCAATGAGCAGTTCTTC
.	TRBD1	TRBV7-2	16	TRBJ2-1	CASSLRRDRGYNEQFF	TGTGCCAGCAGCTTACGCCGGGACAGGGGGTACAATGAGCAGTTCTTC
few	.	TRBV3-1	14	TRBJ1-5	CASSHGLGSQPQHF	TGTGCCAGCAGCCATGGTTTAGGGTCTCAGCCCCAGCATTTT
.	.	TRBV20-1	13	TRBJ2-3	CSAGAWGGDTQYF	TGCAGTGCCGGGGCATGGGGAGGAGATACGCAGTATTTT
.	.	TRBV7-2	16	TRBJ2-3	CASSSKGHWGPDTQYF	TGTGCCAGCAGCTCAAAAGGACATTGGGGTCCAGATACGCAGTATTTT
few	TRBD1	TRBV12-3/TRBV12-4	15	TRBJ1-4	CASSTVVDRGEKLFF	TGTGCCAGCAGCACAGTAGTGGACAGGGGTGAAAAACTGTTTTTT
.	.	TRBV5-5	13	TRBJ2-1	CASSFFHSPEQFF	TGTGCCAGCAGCTTTTTCCACAGCCCAGAGCAGTTCTTC
.	TRBD2	TRBV5-1	16	TRBJ2-2	CASSQSSGANTGELFF	TGCGCCAGCAGCCAGTCTAGCGGGGCGAACACCGGGGAGCTGTTTTTT
few	.	TRBV7-9	14	TRBJ2-1	CASSRREIGDEQFF	TGTGCCAGCAGCCGACGGGAAATTGGGGATGAGCAGTTCTTC
few	TRBD2	TRBV28	16	TRBJ2-7	CASSPSPGLEGAEQYF	TGTGCCAGCAGTCCTTCCCCGGGACTAGAAGGTGCGGAGCAGTACTTC
many	TRBD2	TRBV6-2/TRBV6-3	15	TRBJ2-7	CASSYRRTSDHEQYF	TGTGCCAGCAGTTACCGGCGGACTAGCGATCACGAGCAGTACTTC
few	TRBD1	TRBV19	13	TRBJ2-1	CPSSSTGSNEQFF	TGTCCCAGTAGTTCGACAGGGTCCAATGAGCAGTTCTTC
.	.	TRBV28	15	TRBJ2-3	CASSKSGVGSDTQYF	TGTGCCAGCAGCAAGTCGGGCGTTGGGTCAGATACGCAGTATTTT
.	.	TRBV20-1	15	TRBJ2-2	CSARASTGRVGELFF	TGCAGTGCTAGGGCTTCGACTGGGCGGGTCGGGGAGCTGTTTTTT
many	.	TRBV2	15	TRBJ2-3	CASSGEGGSTDTQYF	TGTGCCAGCAGTGGAGAGGGAGGTAGCACAGATACGCAGTATTTT
few	.	TRBV29-1	13	TRBJ1-3	CSAQDSSGNTIYF	TGCAGCGCCCAGGACAGCTCTGGAAACACCATATATTTT
many	.	TRBV2	14	TRBJ2-5	CASSERDTQETQYF	TGTGCCAGCAGTGAACGGGACACCCAAGAGACCCAGTACTTC
.	TRBD1	TRBV18	15	TRBJ2-7	CASSPGTGEVYEQYF	TGTGCCAGCTCACCTGGGACAGGGGAAGTGTACGAGCAGTACTTC
.	TRBD2	TRBV12-3/TRBV12-4	14	TRBJ2-1	CASSFGRGANEQFF	TGTGCCAGCAGTTTTGGGCGGGGGGCGAATGAGCAGTTCTTC
.	TRBD2	TRBV12-3/TRBV12-4	16	TRBJ2-3	CASSLATSGGTDTQYF	TGTGCCAGCAGTTTAGCAACTAGCGGGGGCACAGATACGCAGTATTTT
few	.	TRBV18	13	TRBJ2-5	CASSPFQGETQYF	TGTGCCAGCTCACCATTCCAGGGAGAGACCCAGTACTTC
few	.	TRBV20-1	9	TRBJ2-1	CSANDQQFF	TGCAGTGCTAACGACCAGCAGTTCTTC
.	TRBD2	TRBV25-1	18	TRBJ2-7	CASSPGLAGVPDFYEQYF	TGTGCCAGCAGTCCCGGATTGGCGGGAGTTCCAGACTTCTACGAGCAGTACTTC
.	.	TRBV5-8	14	TRBJ1-2	CASRWRGGNYGYTF	TGTGCCAGCAGATGGAGGGGGGGTAACTATGGCTACACCTTC
.	.	TRBV28	14	TRBJ2-7	CASSLRGPPYEQYF	TGTGCCAGCAGCCTCAGGGGACCTCCCTACGAGCAGTACTTC
.	TRBD2	TRBV5-1	15	TRBJ2-1	CASSAGTSDYNEQFF	TGCGCCAGCAGCGCCGGGACTAGCGACTACAATGAGCAGTTCTTC
once	.	TRBV24-1	16	TRBJ2-1	CATSDSGGTETNEQFF	TGTGCCACCAGTGATTCGGGAGGGACAGAAACGAATGAGCAGTTCTTC
few	.	TRBV12-3/TRBV12-4	13	TRBJ2-5	CASSSEFSETQYF	TGTGCCAGCAGTTCCGAGTTTTCGGAGACCCAGTACTTC
few	.	TRBV24-1	15	TRBJ2-3	CATSDWAGGTDTQYF	TGTGCCACCAGTGATTGGGCAGGCGGCACAGATACGCAGTATTTT
.	.	TRBV12-3/TRBV12-4	14	TRBJ1-5	CASSKGDVGQPQHF	TGTGCCAGCAGCAAGGGGGACGTCGGTCAGCCCCAGCATTTT
.	TRBD2	TRBV6-5	16	TRBJ2-1	CASSFLAGALDNEQFF	TGTGCCAGCAGTTTCTTAGCGGGGGCCCTCGACAATGAGCAGTTCTTC
.	.	TRBV7-6	12	TRBJ2-5	CASTKALETQYF	TGTGCCAGCACCAAGGCTTTGGAGACCCAGTACTTC
.	TRBD2	TRBV9	16	TRBJ2-2	CASSPAGVMNTGELFF	TGTGCCAGCAGCCCAGCGGGGGTTATGAACACCGGGGAGCTGTTTTTT
.	TRBD2	TRBV5-5	14	TRBJ2-7	CASSSRGGGSEQYF	TGTGCCAGCAGCTCCCGGGGGGGGGGCAGCGAGCAGTACTTC
.	TRBD1	TRBV10-3	14	TRBJ2-1	CAISDGQGINEQFF	TGTGCCATCAGTGACGGACAGGGGATTAATGAGCAGTTCTTC
.	TRBD2	TRBV29-1	15	TRBJ2-1	CSAAGLADSYNEQFF	TGCAGCGCCGCGGGACTAGCGGACTCCTACAATGAGCAGTTCTTC
.	.	TRBV5-6	11	TRBJ2-1	CASSLVSGIDF	TGTGCCAGCAGCTTGGTTTCAGGTATAGACTTC
few	.	TRBV24-1	16	TRBJ1-5	CATSETLRGRDLPQHF	TGTGCCACCAGTGAAACCCTCCGGGGGCGCGATCTGCCCCAGCATTTT
.	.	TRBV12-3/TRBV12-4	16	TRBJ2-3	CASSRRQDLYTDTQYF	TGTGCCAGCAGCCGCCGACAGGACCTTTACACAGATACGCAGTATTTT
.	TRBD2	TRBV11-2	16	TRBJ2-3	CASSLTSGSSSVTQYF	TGTGCCAGCAGCCTAACTAGCGGGAGTTCGAGTGTTACGCAGTATTTT
.	TRBD1	TRBV29-1	13	TRBJ2-1	CSGQGASLYEQFF	TGCAGTGGACAGGGGGCAAGTTTGTATGAGCAGTTCTTC
.	.	TRBV15	16	TRBJ2-5	CATSRDSGQLSGDQYF	TGTGCCACCAGCAGAGATTCAGGACAGCTCTCTGGGGACCAGTACTTC
few	.	TRBV27	15	TRBJ2-3	CASSFFGTGTDTQYF	TGTGCCAGCAGTTTTTTTGGGACCGGCACAGATACGCAGTATTTT
.	.	TRBV5-1	13	TRBJ2-5	CASSLTRSETQYF	TGCGCCAGCAGCTTGACACGTTCGGAGACCCAGTACTTC
.	.	TRBV10-3	16	TRBJ2-2	CAISEFGGINTGELFF	TGTGCCATCAGTGAGTTCGGGGGTATAAACACCGGGGAGCTGTTTTTT
.	.	TRBV12-3/TRBV12-4	16	TRBJ2-1	CASILGSWGSYNEQFF	TGTGCCAGCATCCTCGGGTCTTGGGGCTCCTACAATGAGCAGTTCTTC
.	TRBD2	TRBV7-3	16	TRBJ2-1	CASSLIPTSGRNEQFF	TGTGCCAGCAGCTTAATCCCGACTAGCGGGCGGAATGAGCAGTTCTTC
.	.	TRBV15	18	TRBJ2-2	CATSRGPYGQWESGELFF	TGTGCCACCAGCAGGGGACCTTATGGACAATGGGAATCAGGGGAGCTGTTTTTT
.	TRBD2	TRBV6-1	17	TRBJ2-5	CASRMTSGRAGGETQYF	TGTGCCAGCAGGATGACTAGCGGGAGGGCAGGAGGAGAGACCCAGTACTTC
.	TRBD2	TRBV27	16	TRBJ2-3	CASSLSTSGATDTQYF	TGTGCCAGCAGTTTGTCCACTAGCGGGGCCACAGATACGCAGTATTTT
few	.	TRBV29-1	14	TRBJ1-1	CSSNPRLWNTEAFF	TGCAGCTCTAACCCACGCCTGTGGAACACTGAAGCTTTCTTT
.	TRBD1	TRBV27	15	TRBJ1-5	CASSKQGSGRQPQHF	TGTGCCAGCAGCAAACAGGGGTCGGGGCGTCAGCCCCAGCATTTT